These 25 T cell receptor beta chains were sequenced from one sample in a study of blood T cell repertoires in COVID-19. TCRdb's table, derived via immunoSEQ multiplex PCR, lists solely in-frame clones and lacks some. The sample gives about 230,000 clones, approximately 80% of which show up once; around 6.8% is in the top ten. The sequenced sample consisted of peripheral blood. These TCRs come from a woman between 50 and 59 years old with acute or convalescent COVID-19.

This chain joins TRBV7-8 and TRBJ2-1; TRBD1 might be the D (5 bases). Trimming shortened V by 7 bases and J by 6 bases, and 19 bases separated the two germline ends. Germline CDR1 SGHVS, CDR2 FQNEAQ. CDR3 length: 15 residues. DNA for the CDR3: TGTGCCAGCATCGTGGGGCTATTAAAGGGCAATGAGCAGTTCTTC. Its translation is CASIVGLLKGNEQFF.

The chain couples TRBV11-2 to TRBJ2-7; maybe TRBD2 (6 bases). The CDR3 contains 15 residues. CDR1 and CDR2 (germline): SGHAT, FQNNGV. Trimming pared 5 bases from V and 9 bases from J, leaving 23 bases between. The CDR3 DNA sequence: TGTGCCAGCAGCGCGGGACTGTGGGGTGTTGCGGCGCAGTACTTC. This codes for CASSAGLWGVAAQYF.

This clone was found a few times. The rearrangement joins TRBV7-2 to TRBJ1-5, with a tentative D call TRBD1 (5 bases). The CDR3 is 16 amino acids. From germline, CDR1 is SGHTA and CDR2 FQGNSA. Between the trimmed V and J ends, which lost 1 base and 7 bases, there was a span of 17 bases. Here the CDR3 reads CASSLEVRQGNQPQHF. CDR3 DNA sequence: TGTGCCAGCAGCTTAGAAGTCAGGCAGGGTAACCAGCCCCAGCATTTT.

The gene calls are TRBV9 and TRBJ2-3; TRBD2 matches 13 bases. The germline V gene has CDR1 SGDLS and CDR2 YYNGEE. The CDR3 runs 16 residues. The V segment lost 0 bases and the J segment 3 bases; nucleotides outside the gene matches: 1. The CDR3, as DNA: TGTGCCAGCAGCGTAGAGGGACTAGCGGGGACAGATACGCAGTATTTT. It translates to CASSVEGLAGTDTQYF.

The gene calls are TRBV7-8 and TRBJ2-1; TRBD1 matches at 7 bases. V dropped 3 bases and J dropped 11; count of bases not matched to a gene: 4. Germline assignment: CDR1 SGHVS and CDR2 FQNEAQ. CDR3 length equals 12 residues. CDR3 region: CASSFRGNQQFF. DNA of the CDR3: TGTGCCAGCAGCTTCAGGGGGAATCAGCAGTTCTTC.

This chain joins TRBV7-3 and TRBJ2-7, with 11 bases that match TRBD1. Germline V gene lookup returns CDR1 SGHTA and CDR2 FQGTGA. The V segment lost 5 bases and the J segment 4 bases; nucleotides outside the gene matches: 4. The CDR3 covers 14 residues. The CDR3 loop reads CASSPGQGAYEQYF. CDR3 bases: TGTGCCAGCAGCCCAGGACAGGGGGCATACGAGCAGTACTTC.

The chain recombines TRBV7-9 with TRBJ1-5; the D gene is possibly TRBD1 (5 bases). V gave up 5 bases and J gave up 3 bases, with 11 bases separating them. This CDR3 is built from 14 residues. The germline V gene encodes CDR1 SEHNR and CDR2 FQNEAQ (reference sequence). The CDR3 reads CASSLDSPNQPQHF. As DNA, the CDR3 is TGTGCCAGCAGCCTCGACAGCCCCAATCAGCCCCAGCATTTT.

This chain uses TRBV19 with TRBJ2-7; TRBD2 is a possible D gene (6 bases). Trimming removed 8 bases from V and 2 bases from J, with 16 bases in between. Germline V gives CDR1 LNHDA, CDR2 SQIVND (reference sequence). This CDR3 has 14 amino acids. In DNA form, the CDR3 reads TGTGCCAGTTCCTTTGTGGGGGGAACCTACGAGCAGTACTTC. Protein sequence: CASSFVGGTYEQYF.

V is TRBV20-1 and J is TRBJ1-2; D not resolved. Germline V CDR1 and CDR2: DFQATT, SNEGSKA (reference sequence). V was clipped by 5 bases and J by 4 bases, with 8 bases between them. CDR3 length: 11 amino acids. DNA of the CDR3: TGCAGTGCTCAGGAGGGCTATGGCTACACCTTC. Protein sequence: CSAQEGYGYTF.

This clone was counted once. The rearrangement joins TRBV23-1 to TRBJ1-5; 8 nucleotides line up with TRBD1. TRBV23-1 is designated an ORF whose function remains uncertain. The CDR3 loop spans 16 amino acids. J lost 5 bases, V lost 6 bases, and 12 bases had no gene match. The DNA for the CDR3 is TGCGCCAGCAGACAAGGGACAGGTCGGGCGGATCAGCCCCAGCATTTT. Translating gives CASRQGTGRADQPQHF.

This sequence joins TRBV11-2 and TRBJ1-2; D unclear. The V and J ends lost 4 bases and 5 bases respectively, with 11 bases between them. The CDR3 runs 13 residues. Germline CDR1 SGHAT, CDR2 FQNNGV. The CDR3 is CASSWRSGYGYTF. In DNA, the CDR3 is TGTGCCAGCAGCTGGAGATCGGGTTATGGCTACACCTTC.

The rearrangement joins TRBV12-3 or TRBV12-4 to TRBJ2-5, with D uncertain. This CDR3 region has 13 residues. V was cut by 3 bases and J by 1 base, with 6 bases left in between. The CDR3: CASSFRVQETQYF. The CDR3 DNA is TGTGCCAGCAGTTTTAGAGTCCAAGAGACCCAGTACTTC.

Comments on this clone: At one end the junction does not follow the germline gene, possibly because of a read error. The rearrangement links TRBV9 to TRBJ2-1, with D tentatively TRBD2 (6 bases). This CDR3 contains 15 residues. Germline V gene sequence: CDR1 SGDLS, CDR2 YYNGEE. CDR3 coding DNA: TGTGCCAGCAACGTAAGTGGGGGGACCTACAATGAGCAGTTCTTC. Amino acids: CASNVSGGTYNEQFF. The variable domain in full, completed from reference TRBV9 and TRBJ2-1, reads DSGVTQTPKHLITATGQRVTLRCSPRSGDLSVYWYQQSLDQGLQFLIQYYNGEERAKGNILERFSAQQFPDLHSELNLSSLELGDSALYFCASNVSGGTYNEQFFGPGTRLTVL.

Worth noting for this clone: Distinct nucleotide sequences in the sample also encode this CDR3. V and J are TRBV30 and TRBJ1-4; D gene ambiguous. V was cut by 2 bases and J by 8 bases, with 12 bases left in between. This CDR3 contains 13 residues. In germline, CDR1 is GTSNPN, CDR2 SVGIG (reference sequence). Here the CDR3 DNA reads TGTGCCTGGAGTCTGGGCACGGGGGAAAAACTGTTTTTT. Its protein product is CAWSLGTGEKLFF.

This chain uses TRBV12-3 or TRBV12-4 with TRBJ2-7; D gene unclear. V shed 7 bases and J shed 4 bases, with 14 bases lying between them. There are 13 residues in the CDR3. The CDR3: CASNPGFSYEQYF. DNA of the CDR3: TGTGCCAGCAACCCAGGATTTTCGTACGAGCAGTACTTC.

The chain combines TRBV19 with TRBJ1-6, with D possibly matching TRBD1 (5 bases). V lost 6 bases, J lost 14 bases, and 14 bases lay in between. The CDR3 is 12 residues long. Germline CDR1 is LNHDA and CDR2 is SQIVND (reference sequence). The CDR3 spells CASSDQGKTLHF. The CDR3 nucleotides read TGTGCCAGTAGCGATCAGGGTAAAACCCTCCACTTT.

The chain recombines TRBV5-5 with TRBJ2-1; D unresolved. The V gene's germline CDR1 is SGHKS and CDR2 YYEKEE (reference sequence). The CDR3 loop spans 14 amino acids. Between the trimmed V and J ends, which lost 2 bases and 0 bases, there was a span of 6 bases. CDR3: CASSFSSSYNEQFF. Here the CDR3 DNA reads TGTGCCAGCAGCTTCTCGAGCTCCTACAATGAGCAGTTCTTC.

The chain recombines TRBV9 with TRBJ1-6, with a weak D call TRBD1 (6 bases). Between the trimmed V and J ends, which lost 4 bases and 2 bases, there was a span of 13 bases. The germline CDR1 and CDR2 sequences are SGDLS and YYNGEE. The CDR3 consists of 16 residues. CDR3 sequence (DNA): TGTGCCAGCAGCCCGGACAGTAGGACCTATAATTCACCCCTCCACTTT. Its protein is CASSPDSRTYNSPLHF. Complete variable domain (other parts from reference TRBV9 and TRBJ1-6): DSGVTQTPKHLITATGQRVTLRCSPRSGDLSVYWYQQSLDQGLQFLIQYYNGEERAKGNILERFSAQQFPDLHSELNLSSLELGDSALYFCASSPDSRTYNSPLHFGNGTRLTVT.

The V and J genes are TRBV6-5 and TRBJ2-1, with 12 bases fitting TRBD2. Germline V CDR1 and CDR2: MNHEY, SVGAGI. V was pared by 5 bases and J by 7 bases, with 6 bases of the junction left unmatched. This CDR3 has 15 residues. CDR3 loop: CASSMWTSGTNEQFF. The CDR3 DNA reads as TGTGCCAGCAGTATGTGGACTAGCGGGACGAATGAGCAGTTCTTC.

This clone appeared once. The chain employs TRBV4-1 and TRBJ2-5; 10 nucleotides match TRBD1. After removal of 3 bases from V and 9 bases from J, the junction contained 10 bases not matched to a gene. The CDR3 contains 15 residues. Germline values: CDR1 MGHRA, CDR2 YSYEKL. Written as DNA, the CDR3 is TGCGCCAGCAGCCAGGCGGGACAGGGGAACGGGGCCCAGTACTTC. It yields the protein CASSQAGQGNGAQYF.

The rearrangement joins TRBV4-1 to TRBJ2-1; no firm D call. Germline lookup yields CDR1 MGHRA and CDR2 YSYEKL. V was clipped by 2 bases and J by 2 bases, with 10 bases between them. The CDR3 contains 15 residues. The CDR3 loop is CASSQQVHPYNEQFF. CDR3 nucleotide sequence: TGCGCCAGCAGCCAACAGGTTCACCCCTACAATGAGCAGTTCTTC.

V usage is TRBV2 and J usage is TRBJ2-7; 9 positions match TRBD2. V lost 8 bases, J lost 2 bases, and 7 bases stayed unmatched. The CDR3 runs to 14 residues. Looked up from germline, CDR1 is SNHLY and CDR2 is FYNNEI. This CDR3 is CASRTVAGAYEQYF. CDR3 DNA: TGTGCCAGCCGTACGGTAGCGGGGGCCTACGAGCAGTACTTC. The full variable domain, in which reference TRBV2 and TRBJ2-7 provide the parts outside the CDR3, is EPEVTQTPSHQVTQMGQEVILRCVPISNHLYFYWYRQILGQKVEFLVSFYNNEISEKSEIFDDQFSVERPDGSNFTLKIRSTKLEDSAMYFCASRTVAGAYEQYFGPGTRLTVT.

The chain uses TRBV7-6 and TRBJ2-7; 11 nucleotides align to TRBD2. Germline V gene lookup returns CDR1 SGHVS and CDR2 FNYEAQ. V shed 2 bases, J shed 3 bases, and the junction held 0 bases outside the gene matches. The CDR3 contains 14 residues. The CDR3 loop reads CASSLTSGGYEQYF. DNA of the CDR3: TGTGCCAGCAGCTTAACTAGCGGGGGCTACGAGCAGTACTTC.

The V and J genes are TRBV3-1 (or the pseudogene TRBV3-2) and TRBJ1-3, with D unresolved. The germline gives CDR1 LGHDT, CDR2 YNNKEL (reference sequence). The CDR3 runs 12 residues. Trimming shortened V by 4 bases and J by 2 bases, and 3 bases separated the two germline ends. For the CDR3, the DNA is TGTGCCAGCAGCCTTACTGGAAACACCATATATTTT. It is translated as CASSLTGNTIYF.

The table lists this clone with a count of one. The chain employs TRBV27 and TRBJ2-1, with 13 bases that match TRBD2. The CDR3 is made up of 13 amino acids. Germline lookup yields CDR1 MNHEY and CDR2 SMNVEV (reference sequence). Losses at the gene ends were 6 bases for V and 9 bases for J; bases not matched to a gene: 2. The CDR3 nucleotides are TGTGCCAGCAGCTGGACTAGCGGGAGTGAGCAGTTCTTC. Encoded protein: CASSWTSGSEQFF.